This T cell receptor beta chain was identified during a study of OX40 agonist ivuxolimab in advanced cancers. Study-wide background: Having had anti-PD-1, anti-PD-L1 or anti-CTLA-4 therapy before was allowed, and roughly 40% had some.

Generated by immunoSEQ multiplex PCR, the TCRdb table keeps only in-frame clones and is missing some. The sample lists tens of thousands of clones, 80% to 90% occurring once. Anyone with autoimmune disease history or systemic immunosuppression was excluded. V lost 5 bases, J lost 5 bases, and 18 bases lay in between. CDR1 is SGHTA, CDR2 FQGTGA, per germline. The CDR3 length is 15 residues. The V call is TRBV7-3, the J call TRBJ1-2; no firm D call. The receptor was isolated from an adult with an advanced solid tumor such as melanoma, head and neck, liver or kidney cancer. The sequences come from CD4+ or CD8+ T cells sorted from blood, collected in a trial of the OX40 agonist ivuxolimab. CDR3: CASSPQPDAKYGYTF. CDR3 DNA sequence: TGTGCCAGCAGCCCTCAGCCGGACGCAAAGTATGGCTACACCTTC. Looking up the rest from reference TRBV7-3 and TRBJ1-2 gives the full variable domain: GAGVSQTPSNKVTEKGKYVELRCDPISGHTALYWYRQSLGQGPEFLIYFQGTGAADDSGLPNDRFFAVRPEGSVSTLKIQRTERGDSAVYLCASSPQPDAKYGYTFGSGTRLTVV.